The sequence of this TCR beta chain was determined in a study of CD8+ T cells in alopecia areata. Treatment noted: oral pan-JAK inhibitor, 5-10 mg twice daily. Extraction of RNA preceded its reverse transcription into cDNA, which served as the sequencing template. The repertoire was sequenced with immunoSEQ multiplex PCR; TCRdb's copy has only in-frame clones and lacks some. The table shows about 190,000 clones, with about three fifths occurring only once. CDR1 is MGHRA and CDR2 is YSYEKL in the germline V gene. V shed 2 bases, J shed 4 bases, and the junction held 5 bases outside the gene matches. The CDR3 totals 15 residues.

This chain uses TRBV4-1 with TRBJ2-1; 7 positions agree with TRBD2. The clonotype originates from a human donor with alopecia areata. The sample in question was CD4+ T cells sorted from blood, obtained at roughly week 49, from a patient treated with tofacitinib. The chain's CDR3 is CASSQPAGRYNEQFF. The DNA of the CDR3 is TGCGCCAGCAGCCAACCAGCGGGAAGATACAATGAGCAGTTCTTC.